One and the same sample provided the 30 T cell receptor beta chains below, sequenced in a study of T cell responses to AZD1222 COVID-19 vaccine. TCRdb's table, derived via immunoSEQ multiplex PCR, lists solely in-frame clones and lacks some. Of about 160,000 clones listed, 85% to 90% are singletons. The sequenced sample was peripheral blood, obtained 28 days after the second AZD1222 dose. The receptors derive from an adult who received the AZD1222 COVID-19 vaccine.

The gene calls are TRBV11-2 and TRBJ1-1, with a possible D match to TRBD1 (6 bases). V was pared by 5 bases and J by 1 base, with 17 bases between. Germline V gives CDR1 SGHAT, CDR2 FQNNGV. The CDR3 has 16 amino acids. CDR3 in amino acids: CASSPRGGDKNTEAFF. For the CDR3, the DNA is TGTGCCAGCAGCCCTCGGGGGGGGGACAAGAACACTGAAGCTTTCTTT.

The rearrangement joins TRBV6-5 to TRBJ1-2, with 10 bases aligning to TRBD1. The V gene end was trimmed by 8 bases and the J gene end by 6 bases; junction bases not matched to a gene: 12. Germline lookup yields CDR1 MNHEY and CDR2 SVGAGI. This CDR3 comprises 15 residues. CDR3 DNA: TGTGCCAGCTTTTCCAGGAGACAGGGGGCGAATGGCTACACCTTC. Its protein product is CASFSRRQGANGYTF.

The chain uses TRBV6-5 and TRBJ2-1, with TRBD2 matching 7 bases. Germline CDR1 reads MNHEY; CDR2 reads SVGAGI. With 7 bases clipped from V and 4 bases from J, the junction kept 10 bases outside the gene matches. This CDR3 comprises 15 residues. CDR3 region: CASKLSSGDYNEQFF. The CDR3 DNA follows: TGTGCCAGCAAGTTAAGCAGCGGGGATTACAATGAGCAGTTCTTC.

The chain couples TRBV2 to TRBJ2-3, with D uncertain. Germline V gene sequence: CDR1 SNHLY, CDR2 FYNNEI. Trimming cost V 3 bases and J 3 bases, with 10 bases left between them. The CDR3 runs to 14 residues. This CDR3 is CASSDKWATDTQYF. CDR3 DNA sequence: TGTGCCAGCAGTGATAAATGGGCGACAGATACGCAGTATTTT.

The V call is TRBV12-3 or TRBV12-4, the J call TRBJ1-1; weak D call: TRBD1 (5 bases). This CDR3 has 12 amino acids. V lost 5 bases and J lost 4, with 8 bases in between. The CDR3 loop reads CASSQGRTEAFF. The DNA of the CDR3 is TGTGCCAGCAGTCAGGGACGCACTGAAGCTTTCTTT.

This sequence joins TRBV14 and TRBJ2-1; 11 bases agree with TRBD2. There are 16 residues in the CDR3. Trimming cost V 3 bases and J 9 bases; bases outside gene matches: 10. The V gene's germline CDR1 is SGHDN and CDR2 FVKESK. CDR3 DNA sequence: TGTGCCAGCAGCCAGTACCTAGCGGGGGGTCGGGTTGAGCAGTTCTTC. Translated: CASSQYLAGGRVEQFF.

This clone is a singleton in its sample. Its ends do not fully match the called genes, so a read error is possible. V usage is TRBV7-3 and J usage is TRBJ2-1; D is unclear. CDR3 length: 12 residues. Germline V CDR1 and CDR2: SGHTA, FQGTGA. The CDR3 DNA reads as TGTGCCAGCAGCTCCTCCCACAATGAGCAGTTCTTC. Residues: CASSSSHNEQFF.

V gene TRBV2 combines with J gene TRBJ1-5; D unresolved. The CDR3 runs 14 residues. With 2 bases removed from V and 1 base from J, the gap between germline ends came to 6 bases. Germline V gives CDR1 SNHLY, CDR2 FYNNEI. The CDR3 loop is CASSELVSNQPQHF. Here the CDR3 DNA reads TGTGCCAGCAGTGAACTCGTAAGCAATCAGCCCCAGCATTTT.

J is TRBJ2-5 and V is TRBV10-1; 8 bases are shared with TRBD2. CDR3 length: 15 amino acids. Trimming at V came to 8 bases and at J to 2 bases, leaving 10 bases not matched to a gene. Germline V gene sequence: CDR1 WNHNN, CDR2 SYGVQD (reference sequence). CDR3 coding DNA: TGCGCCAGCCGGGCCCGCGGGGGGCGACAAGAGACCCAGTACTTC. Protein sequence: CASRARGGRQETQYF.

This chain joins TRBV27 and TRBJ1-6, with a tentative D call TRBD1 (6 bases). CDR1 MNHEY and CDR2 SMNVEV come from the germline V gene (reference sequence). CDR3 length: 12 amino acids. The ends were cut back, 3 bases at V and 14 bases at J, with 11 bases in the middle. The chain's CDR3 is CASSFGRGTLHF. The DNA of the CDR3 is TGTGCCAGCAGTTTTGGAAGGGGGACCCTCCACTTT.

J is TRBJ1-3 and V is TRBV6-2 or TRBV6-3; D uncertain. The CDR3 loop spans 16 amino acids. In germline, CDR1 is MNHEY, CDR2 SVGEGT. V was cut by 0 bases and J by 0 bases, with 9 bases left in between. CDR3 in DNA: TGTGCCAGCAGTTACTCGATTGCGATCTCTGGAAACACCATATATTTT. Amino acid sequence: CASSYSIAISGNTIYF.

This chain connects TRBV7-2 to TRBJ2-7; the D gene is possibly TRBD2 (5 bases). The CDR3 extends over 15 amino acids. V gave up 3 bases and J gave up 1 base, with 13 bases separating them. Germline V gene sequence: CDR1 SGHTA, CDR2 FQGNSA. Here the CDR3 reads CASSFGSALSYEQYF. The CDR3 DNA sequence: TGTGCCAGCAGCTTTGGGAGTGCCTTGTCCTACGAGCAGTACTTC.

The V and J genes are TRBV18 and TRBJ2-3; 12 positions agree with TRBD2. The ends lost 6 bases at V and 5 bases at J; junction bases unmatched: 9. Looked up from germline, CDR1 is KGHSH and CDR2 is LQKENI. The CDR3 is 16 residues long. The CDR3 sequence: CASSPATSGGKDTQYF. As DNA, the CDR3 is TGTGCCAGCTCTCCGGCGACTAGCGGGGGAAAAGATACGCAGTATTTT.

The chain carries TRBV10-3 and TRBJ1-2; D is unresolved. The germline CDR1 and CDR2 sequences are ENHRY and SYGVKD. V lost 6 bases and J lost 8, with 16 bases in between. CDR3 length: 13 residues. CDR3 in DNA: TGTGCCATCAGGGTAGAGCCAGCGGTAGGCTACACCTTC. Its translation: CAIRVEPAVGYTF.

The CDR3 region has the DNA TGTGCCAGCAGTTACACGGGACAGCCTGTGGAGCAGTACTTC. Translated, it gives CASSYTGQPVEQYF. This chain connects TRBV6-2 or TRBV6-3 to TRBJ2-7; 7 bases fit TRBD1. The CDR3 runs 14 residues. CDR1 MNHEY and CDR2 SVGEGT come from the germline V gene. Trimming took 2 bases from V and 7 from J; bases not matched to a gene: 8.

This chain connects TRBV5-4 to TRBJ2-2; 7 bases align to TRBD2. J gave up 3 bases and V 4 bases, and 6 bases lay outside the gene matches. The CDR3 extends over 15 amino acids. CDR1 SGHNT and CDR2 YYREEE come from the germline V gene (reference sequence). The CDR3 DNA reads TGTGCCAGCAGCCGCCGGGACTACCACACCGGGGAGCTGTTTTTT. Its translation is CASSRRDYHTGELFF.

CDR3 in amino acids: CASSSGPLEGYTF. The CDR3 DNA reads as TGTGCCAGCAGCTCGGGACCCCTGGAGGGCTACACCTTC. The rearrangement joins TRBV11-2 to TRBJ1-2; possible D gene TRBD1, 5 bases. CDR1 and CDR2 from the germline V gene are SGHAT and FQNNGV. The CDR3 contains 13 residues. The ends were cut back, 4 bases at V and 8 bases at J, with 14 bases in the middle.

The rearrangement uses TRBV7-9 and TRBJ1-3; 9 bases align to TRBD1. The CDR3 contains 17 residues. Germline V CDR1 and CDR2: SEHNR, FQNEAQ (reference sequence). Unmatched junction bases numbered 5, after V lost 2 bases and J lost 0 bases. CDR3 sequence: CASSLRPGQGSGNTIYF. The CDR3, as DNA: TGTGCCAGCAGCTTAAGACCGGGACAGGGCTCTGGAAACACCATATATTTT.

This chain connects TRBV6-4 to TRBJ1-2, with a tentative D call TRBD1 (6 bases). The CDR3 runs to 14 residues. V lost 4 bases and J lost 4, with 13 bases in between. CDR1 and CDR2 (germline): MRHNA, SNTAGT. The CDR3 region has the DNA TGTGCCAGCAGTGCTGGACAGTCTTTCTATGGCTACACCTTC. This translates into CASSAGQSFYGYTF.

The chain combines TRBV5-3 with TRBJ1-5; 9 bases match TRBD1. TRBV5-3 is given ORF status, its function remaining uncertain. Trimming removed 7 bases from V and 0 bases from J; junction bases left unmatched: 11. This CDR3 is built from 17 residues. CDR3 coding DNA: TGTGCCAGAGGCTGGGACAGGGTAAACTCTAGCAATCAGCCCCAGCATTTT. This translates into CARGWDRVNSSNQPQHF.

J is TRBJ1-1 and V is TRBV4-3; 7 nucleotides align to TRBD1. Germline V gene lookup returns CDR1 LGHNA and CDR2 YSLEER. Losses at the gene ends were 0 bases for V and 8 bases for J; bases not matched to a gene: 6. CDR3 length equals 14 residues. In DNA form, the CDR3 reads TGCGCCAGCAGCCAAGATGATGACAGGGAGGAAGCTTTCTTT. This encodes CASSQDDDREEAFF.

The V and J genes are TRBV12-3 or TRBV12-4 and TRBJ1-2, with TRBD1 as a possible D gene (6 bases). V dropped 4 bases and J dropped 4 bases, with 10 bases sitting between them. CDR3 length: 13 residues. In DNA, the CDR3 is TGTGCCAGCAGTTCGACAGGACGCTATGGCTACACCTTC. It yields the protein CASSSTGRYGYTF.

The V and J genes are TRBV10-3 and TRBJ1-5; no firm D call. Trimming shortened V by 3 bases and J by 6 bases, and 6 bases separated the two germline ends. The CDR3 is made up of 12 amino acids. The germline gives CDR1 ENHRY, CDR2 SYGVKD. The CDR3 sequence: CAISDPGQPQHF. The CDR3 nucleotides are TGTGCCATCAGTGACCCCGGTCAGCCCCAGCATTTT.

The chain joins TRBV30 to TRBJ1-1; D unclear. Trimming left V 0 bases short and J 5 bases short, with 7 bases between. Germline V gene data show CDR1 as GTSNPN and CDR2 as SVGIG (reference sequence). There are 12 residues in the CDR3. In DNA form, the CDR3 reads TGTGCCTGGAGTGTTGTAGGGACTGAAGCTTTCTTT. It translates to CAWSVVGTEAFF.

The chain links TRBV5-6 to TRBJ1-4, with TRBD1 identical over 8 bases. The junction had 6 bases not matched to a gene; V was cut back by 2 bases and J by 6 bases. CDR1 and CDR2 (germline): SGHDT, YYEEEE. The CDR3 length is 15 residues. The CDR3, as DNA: TGTGCCAGCAGCTTTCAAACAGGGGGATATGAAAAACTGTTTTTT. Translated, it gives CASSFQTGGYEKLFF.

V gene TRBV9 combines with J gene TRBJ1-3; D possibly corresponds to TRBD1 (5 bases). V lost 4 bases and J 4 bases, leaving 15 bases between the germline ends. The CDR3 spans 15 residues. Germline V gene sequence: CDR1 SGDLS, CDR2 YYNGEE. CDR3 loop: CASSSRVTEGNTIYF. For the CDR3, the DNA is TGTGCCAGCAGCAGCAGGGTAACCGAGGGAAACACCATATATTTT.

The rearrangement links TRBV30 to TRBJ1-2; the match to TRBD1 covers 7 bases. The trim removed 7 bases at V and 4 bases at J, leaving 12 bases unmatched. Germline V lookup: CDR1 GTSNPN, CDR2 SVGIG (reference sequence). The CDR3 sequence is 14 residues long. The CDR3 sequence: CASSQGGQSYGYTF. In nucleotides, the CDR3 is TGTGCCTCATCCCAGGGGGGGCAGAGCTATGGCTACACCTTC.

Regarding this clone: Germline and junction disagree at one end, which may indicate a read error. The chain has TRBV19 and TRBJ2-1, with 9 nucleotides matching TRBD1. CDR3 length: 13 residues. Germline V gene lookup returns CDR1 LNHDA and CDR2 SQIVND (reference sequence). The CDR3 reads CATYAPGTGSHLF. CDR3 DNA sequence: TGTGCCACCTATGCTCCCGGGACAGGGAGTCACCTCTTC.

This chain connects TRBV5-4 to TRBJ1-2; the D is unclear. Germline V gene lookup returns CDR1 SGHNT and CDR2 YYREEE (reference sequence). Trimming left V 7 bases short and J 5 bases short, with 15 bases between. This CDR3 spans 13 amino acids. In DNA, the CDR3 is TGTGCCAGCCGGGCGGGCGGTGGGTATGGCTACACCTTC. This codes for CASRAGGGYGYTF.

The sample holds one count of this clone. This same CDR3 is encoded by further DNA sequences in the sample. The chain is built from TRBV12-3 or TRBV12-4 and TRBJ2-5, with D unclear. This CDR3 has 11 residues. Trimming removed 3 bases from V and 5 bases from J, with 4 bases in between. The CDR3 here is CASSFGETQYF. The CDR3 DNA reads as TGTGCCAGCAGTTTTGGCGAGACCCAGTACTTC.